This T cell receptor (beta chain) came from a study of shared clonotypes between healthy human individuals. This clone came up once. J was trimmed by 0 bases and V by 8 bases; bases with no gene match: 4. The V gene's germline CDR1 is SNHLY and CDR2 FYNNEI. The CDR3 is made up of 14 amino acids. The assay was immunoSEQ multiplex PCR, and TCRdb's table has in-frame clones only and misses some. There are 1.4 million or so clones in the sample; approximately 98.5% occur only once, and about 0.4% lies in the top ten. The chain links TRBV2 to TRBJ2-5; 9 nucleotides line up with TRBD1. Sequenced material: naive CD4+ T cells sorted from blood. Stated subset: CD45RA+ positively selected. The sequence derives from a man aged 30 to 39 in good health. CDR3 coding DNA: TGTGCCAGCGGACAGGGGACGTACCAAGAGACCCAGTACTTC. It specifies CASGQGTYQETQYF.